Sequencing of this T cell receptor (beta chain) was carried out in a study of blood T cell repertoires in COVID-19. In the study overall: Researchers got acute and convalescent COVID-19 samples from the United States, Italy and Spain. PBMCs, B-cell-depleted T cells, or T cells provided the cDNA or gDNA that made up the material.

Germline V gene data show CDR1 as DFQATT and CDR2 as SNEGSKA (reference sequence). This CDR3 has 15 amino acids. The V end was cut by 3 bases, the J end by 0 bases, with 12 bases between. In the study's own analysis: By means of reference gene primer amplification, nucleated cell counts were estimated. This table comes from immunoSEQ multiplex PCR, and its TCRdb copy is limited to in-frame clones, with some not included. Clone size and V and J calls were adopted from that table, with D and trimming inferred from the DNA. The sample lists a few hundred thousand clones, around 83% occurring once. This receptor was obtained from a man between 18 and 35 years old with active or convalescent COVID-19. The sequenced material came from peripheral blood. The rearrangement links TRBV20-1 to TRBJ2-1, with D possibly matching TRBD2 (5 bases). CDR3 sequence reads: CSASSTGSSYNEQFF. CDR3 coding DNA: TGCAGTGCTAGTTCGACTGGGAGCTCCTACAATGAGCAGTTCTTC.